These T cell receptor beta chains were read from a single sample in a study of neurological immune-mediated disorders. TCRdb ran MiXCR on the 5' RACE reads and lists one entry per CDR3 protein. The table lists over 35,000 distinct CDR3 sequences, 3% to 4% of them singletons. Sequenced material: PBMCs. Every receptor here comes from a man aged 25 to 40 with multiple sclerosis. Each CDR3 is given with its conserved first and last residue. D genes are given only for firm matches. The size field is filled for only some rows; it gives once, few, many or a size class.

d_gene,v_gene,abundance,j_gene,CDR3nt,CDR3aa
TRBD1,TRBV12-3/TRBV12-4,many,TRBJ2-1,TGTGCCAGCAGTACTGCCGGACAGGGGCGGGTAGAGCAGTTCTTC,CASSTAGQGRVEQFF
.,TRBV20-1,many,TRBJ1-2,TGCAGTGCTAGCCCAAATCATTATGGCTACACCTTC,CSASPNHYGYTF
.,TRBV2,many,TRBJ1-1,TGTGGGGGGGCTGGGAACACTGAAGCTTTCTTT,CGGAGNTEAFF
.,TRBV6-5,many,TRBJ2-7,TGTGCCAGCAGTCACGGGGGCGAGCAGTACTTC,CASSHGGEQYF
.,TRBV6-5,many,TRBJ2-7,TGTGCCAGCAGTTCCCAGGGGGAGCAGTACTTC,CASSSQGEQYF
.,TRBV7-2,many,TRBJ1-1,TGTGCCAGCAGCCTTACCACTGAAGCTTTCTTT,CASSLTTEAFF
.,TRBV7-9,few,TRBJ2-2,TGTGCCAGCAGCTGGATCCGCGGCAGGGAAGCCGGGGAGCTGTTTTTT,CASSWIRGREAGELFF
.,TRBV20-1,many,TRBJ2-3,TGCAGCGTGACGGGCGAGAGGGCAGATACGCAGTATTTT,CSVTGERADTQYF
.,TRBV11-2,many,TRBJ2-5,TGTGCCAGCAGACCCACACTAGCAAAAGAGACCCAGTACTTC,CASRPTLAKETQYF
.,TRBV10-3,many,TRBJ1-5,TGTGCCATCAGTGAGTCACCCAATCAGCCCCAGCATTTT,CAISESPNQPQHF
.,TRBV7-2,.,TRBJ2-7,TGTGCCAGCAGCCCAGACGGCTACGAGCAGTACTTC,CASSPDGYEQYF
TRBD1,TRBV3-1,many,TRBJ1-3,TGTGCCAGCAGCCTGACAGGGAACTCTGGAAACACCATATATTTT,CASSLTGNSGNTIYF
TRBD1,TRBV20-1,many,TRBJ2-7,TGCAGTGCGCCCGGGACAGGGATCGGGAACGAGCAGTACTTC,CSAPGTGIGNEQYF
TRBD1,TRBV7-2,many,TRBJ1-1,TGTGCCAGCAGCGTAAGACAGGGGGCTGGCGAAGCTTTCTTT,CASSVRQGAGEAFF
.,TRBV5-1,many,TRBJ1-1,TGCGCCAGCAGCTTGGGGACAGTGAACACTGAAGCTTTCTTT,CASSLGTVNTEAFF
.,TRBV29-1,few,TRBJ1-5,TGCAGCGTTGGTGACAGTCGCAATCAGCCCCAGAATTTT,CSVGDSRNQPQNF
.,TRBV9,many,TRBJ1-2,TGTGCCAGCAGCGTAGAGGAGGGTATCTATGGCTACACCTTC,CASSVEEGIYGYTF
.,TRBV6-5,many,TRBJ1-2,TGTGCCAGCAGTTACTTGGGGGCTTATGGCTACACCTTC,CASSYLGAYGYTF
.,TRBV9,many,TRBJ1-5,TGTGCCAGCAGCGCGGACAGCTACAATCAGCCCCAGCATTTT,CASSADSYNQPQHF
.,TRBV28,few,TRBJ1-2,TGTGCCAGCAGTTCAGGGGAAAACAGACGACAAACCTTC,CASSSGENRRQTF
TRBD1,TRBV20-1,few,TRBJ2-5,TGCAGTGCTACAGAGGACAGGGGGCAAGAGACCCAGTACTTC,CSATEDRGQETQYF
TRBD2,TRBV5-1,medium-sized,TRBJ2-3,TGCGCCAGCAGCTTGGCTAGCGGTGCAGATACGCAGTATTTT,CASSLASGADTQYF
.,TRBV7-2,few,TRBJ1-1,TGTGCCAGCAGTCGGACAGACCAAAACACTGAAGCTTTCTTT,CASSRTDQNTEAFF
.,TRBV5-1,medium-sized,TRBJ1-6,TGCGCCAGCAGCGAGAGCTCCTATAATTCACCCCTCCACTTT,CASSESSYNSPLHF
.,TRBV5-1,many,TRBJ1-1,TGCGCCAGCAGCTTTGACAGCCTGAACACTGAAGCTTTCTTT,CASSFDSLNTEAFF
.,TRBV27,many,TRBJ2-7,TGTGCCAGCAGTTTAGAGTGGCAGGGAAGTAACGAGCAGTACTTC,CASSLEWQGSNEQYF
.,TRBV20-1,few,TRBJ2-2,TGCAGCGGCTCAGAGAGCACCGGGGAGCTGTTTTTT,CSGSESTGELFF